These 27 T cell receptor beta chains share one sample of origin, sequenced in a study of cytomegalovirus exposure and HLA in healthy donors. A multiplex PCR was run with 60 Vbeta primers and 13 Jbeta primers. Libraries were prepared by immunoSEQ multiplex PCR; TCRdb keeps only in-frame clonotypes and omits some of them. This table holds tens of thousands of clones, 70% to 85% found once. Specimen: PBMCs. These receptors all stem from a woman aged 18 to 35 in good health and CMV-seronegative.

This chain uses TRBV19 with TRBJ1-3; D uncertain. Trimming took off 6 bases at V and 4 bases at J, with 16 bases between the two ends. Germline CDR1 and CDR2: LNHDA and SQIVND (reference sequence). This CDR3 spans 15 amino acids. This CDR3 reads CASSPNAESGNTIYF. The CDR3 DNA is TGTGCCAGTAGCCCTAACGCGGAAAGCGGAAACACCATATATTTT.

This clone showed up just once. The CDR3 spells CASSAGTSKDQPQHF. The CDR3 DNA follows: TGCGCCAGCAGCGCCGGGACATCCAAAGATCAGCCCCAGCATTTT. The chain carries TRBV5-1 and TRBJ1-5; the D gene is possibly TRBD1 (6 bases). Germline V CDR1 and CDR2: SGHRS, YFSETQ. The length of the CDR3 is 15 residues. Trimming took off 4 bases at V and 5 bases at J, with 16 bases between the two ends. The full variable domain, with the rest looked up from reference TRBV5-1 and TRBJ1-5, is KAGVTQTPRYLIKTRGQQVTLSCSPISGHRSVSWYQQTPGQGLQFLFEYFSETQRNKGNFPGRFSGRQFSNSRSEMNVSTLELGDSALYLCASSAGTSKDQPQHFGDGTRLSIL.

The chain carries TRBV7-2 and TRBJ2-3; a weak D match, TRBD2 (6 bases). Germline V lookup: CDR1 SGHTA, CDR2 FQGNSA. This CDR3 has 12 residues. The V and J ends lost 5 bases and 6 bases respectively, with 9 bases between them. DNA for the CDR3: TGTGCCAGCAGCAGGGCGGGGGATACGCAGTATTTT. It translates to CASSRAGDTQYF.

This clone was seen once. The chain carries TRBV11-3 and TRBJ2-1, with TRBD2 matching over 7 bases. The CDR3 is 16 amino acids. V gave up 5 bases and J gave up 1 base; unmatched junction bases: 8. The germline CDR1 and CDR2 sequences are SGHNT and YENEEA. CDR3 DNA: TGTGCCAGCAGCCCTAGCGGCGCTTTTTCCTACAATGAGCAGTTCTTC. Protein: CASSPSGAFSYNEQFF.

The genes are TRBV18 and TRBJ1-5; the D gene is possibly TRBD1 (5 bases). V lost 2 bases to trimming and J lost 1 base, with 9 bases between them. CDR3 length: 15 residues. Germline CDR1 KGHSH, CDR2 LQKENI. The CDR3 DNA follows: TGTGCCAGCTCACCAACCGGGGGAAGCAATCAGCCCCAGCATTTT. It yields the protein CASSPTGGSNQPQHF.

This chain joins TRBV19 and TRBJ1-3; a possible D gene is TRBD1 (5 bases). The CDR3 covers 14 residues. Germline values: CDR1 LNHDA, CDR2 SQIVND (reference sequence). The V end was cut by 5 bases, the J end by 0 bases, with 8 bases between. The CDR3 here is CASSRQFSGNTIYF. The DNA of the CDR3 is TGTGCCAGTAGTCGACAGTTCTCTGGAAACACCATATATTTT.

The rearrangement joins TRBV14 to TRBJ2-5, with D uncertain. The CDR3 consists of 11 residues. Trimming removed 4 bases from V and 4 bases from J, with 4 bases in between. Germline V lookup: CDR1 SGHDN, CDR2 FVKESK. CDR3 DNA: TGTGCCAGCAGCCCGGGAGAGACCCAGTACTTC. Protein sequence: CASSPGETQYF.

J is TRBJ1-6 and V is TRBV30, with TRBD1 identical over 9 bases. CDR3 length: 15 residues. Germline V gene sequence: CDR1 GTSNPN, CDR2 SVGIG (reference sequence). V gave up 3 bases and J gave up 9 bases; unmatched junction bases: 9. CDR3 region: CAWRLGQGKGSPLHF. The CDR3 region has the DNA TGTGCCTGGAGATTGGGACAGGGTAAAGGTTCACCCCTCCACTTT.

V and J are TRBV4-3 and TRBJ2-5; TRBD1 matches 7 bases. The junction had 9 bases not matched to a gene; V was cut back by 4 bases and J by 4 bases. The germline CDR1 and CDR2 sequences are LGHNA and YSLEER. This CDR3 contains 15 residues. The CDR3 bases are TGCGCCAGCAGCCGGGACAGCTGGTCGGGAGAGACCCAGTACTTC. As protein: CASSRDSWSGETQYF.

V and J are TRBV29-1 and TRBJ1-1; weak D call: TRBD1 (6 bases). Trimming left V 7 bases short and J 0 bases short, with 21 bases between. The CDR3 length is 16 residues. Germline-derived CDR1 and CDR2 are SQVTM and ANQGSEA. The CDR3 loop is CSAGGGARGLNTEAFF. DNA for the CDR3: TGCAGCGCCGGAGGGGGGGCAAGGGGCCTGAACACTGAAGCTTTCTTT.

This rearrangement joins TRBV6-5 to TRBJ2-3, with TRBD2 matching 7 bases. The CDR3 length is 13 residues. J lost 8 bases, V lost 8 bases, and 10 bases had no gene match. Per germline, CDR1 MNHEY and CDR2 SVGAGI. CDR3 amino acids: CASREAGKGTQYF. As DNA, the CDR3 is TGTGCCAGCCGGGAAGCGGGGAAGGGTACGCAGTATTTT.

This chain joins TRBV7-6 and TRBJ2-1, with 8 bases that match TRBD1. The CDR3 totals 15 residues. Germline CDR1 SGHVS, CDR2 FNYEAQ. Losses at the gene ends were 2 bases for V and 9 bases for J; bases not matched to a gene: 9. CDR3 DNA sequence: TGTGCCAGCAGCTTACGTGGGACAGGAGGGGGTGAGCAGTTCTTC. Its translation is CASSLRGTGGGEQFF.

The chain couples TRBV11-2 to TRBJ1-5; 7 positions match TRBD1. The length of the CDR3 is 15 residues. V dropped 5 bases and J dropped 2; count of bases not matched to a gene: 6. CDR1 SGHAT and CDR2 FQNNGV come from the germline V gene. The CDR3 DNA sequence: TGTGCCAGCAGCCCACAGGGGTATGGCAATCAGCCCCAGCATTTT. This codes for CASSPQGYGNQPQHF.

J is TRBJ1-5 and V is TRBV10-3; TRBD1 might be the D (5 bases). Germline values: CDR1 ENHRY, CDR2 SYGVKD. The CDR3 is 14 amino acids. V lost 8 bases and J 3 bases, leaving 14 bases between the germline ends. CDR3 nucleotide sequence: TGTGCCATCTCGGGGGGAGTTAACAATCAGCCCCAGCATTTT. Amino acids: CAISGGVNNQPQHF.

In its sample, this clone was seen once. This chain joins TRBV6-5 and TRBJ2-5; possible D gene TRBD2, 7 bases. The J call may be wrong; the DNA end is better matched by TRBJ2-7. The germline CDR1 and CDR2 sequences are MNHEY and SVGAGI. This CDR3 has 16 amino acids. The CDR3 sequence: CASSYSPQGTTYEQYF. As DNA, the CDR3 is TGTGCCAGCAGTTACTCCCCCCAGGGGACTACCTACGAGCAGTACTTC.

DNA for the CDR3: TGCGCCAGCAGCCAAGTTAGCTATGGCTACACCTTC. It encodes CASSQVSYGYTF. This chain links TRBV4-1 with TRBJ1-2; D uncertain. Looked up from germline, CDR1 is MGHRA and CDR2 is YSYEKL. The CDR3 covers 12 residues. Deletions cut 1 base from V and 4 bases from J, with 4 bases between.

This clone was observed a few times. CDR3 loop: CASSLTGTGAGEQYF. CDR3 coding DNA: TGTGCCAGCAGTCTGACCGGGACAGGTGCTGGCGAGCAGTACTTC. The V gene is TRBV28, the J gene TRBJ2-7; 8 positions match TRBD1. Germline V CDR1 and CDR2: MDHEN, SYDVKM. V trimming: 5 bases; J trimming: 6 bases; junction bases outside the gene matches: 12. The CDR3 contains 15 residues.

This clone was seen only once. The chain uses TRBV30 and TRBJ1-5; D remains unclear. V was cut by 0 bases and J by 1 base, with 7 bases left in between. Germline CDR1 and CDR2: GTSNPN and SVGIG (reference sequence). The CDR3 spans 14 residues. The CDR3 protein is CAWSVRASNQPQHF. The DNA for the CDR3 is TGTGCCTGGAGTGTACGCGCGAGCAATCAGCCCCAGCATTTT.

This clone was seen a handful of times. V and J are TRBV30 and TRBJ1-6; D is possibly TRBD1 (6 bases). CDR1 is GTSNPN and CDR2 is SVGIG in the germline V gene (reference sequence). V dropped 0 bases and J dropped 9 bases, with 21 bases sitting between them. The CDR3 covers 17 residues. The CDR3 DNA follows: TGTGCCTGGAGTGTACAGTTTGCATGGCAGGGGAGTTCACCCCTCCACTTT. Protein product: CAWSVQFAWQGSSPLHF.

This sequence joins TRBV7-9 and TRBJ2-5, with TRBD2 matching over 7 bases. Unmatched junction bases numbered 10, after V lost 5 bases and J lost 4 bases. Germline V lookup: CDR1 SEHNR, CDR2 FQNEAQ (reference sequence). The CDR3 sequence is 15 residues long. In nucleotides, the CDR3 is TGTGCCAGCAGCAACCCGACTAGCAGTCGAGAGACCCAGTACTTC. Translation gives CASSNPTSSRETQYF.

J is TRBJ2-7 and V is TRBV2; D remains unclear. CDR3 length equals 11 residues. V was clipped by 4 bases and J by 2 bases, with 3 bases between them. Germline V gives CDR1 SNHLY, CDR2 FYNNEI. DNA for the CDR3: TGTGCCAGCAGTGCTACCTACGAGCAGTACTTC. It is translated as CASSATYEQYF.

This rearrangement joins TRBV28 to TRBJ2-1, with 8 positions matching TRBD1. V lost 5 bases and J lost 7; bases outside the gene matches: 10. CDR3 length: 15 residues. Germline V lookup: CDR1 MDHEN, CDR2 SYDVKM. The CDR3 DNA sequence: TGTGCCAGCAGTCTCTGGGGACAGGAGGAAAATGAGCAGTTCTTC. Residues: CASSLWGQEENEQFF.

The chain is built from TRBV5-8 and TRBJ1-5, with 7 bases identical to TRBD1. V shed 4 bases, J shed 0 bases, and the junction held 4 bases outside the gene matches. The germline gives CDR1 SGHTS, CDR2 YDEGEE. The CDR3 is 15 residues long. The DNA for the CDR3 is TGTGCCAGCAGCCGGGGGACAGATAGCAATCAGCCCCAGCATTTT. Translation gives CASSRGTDSNQPQHF.

The chain uses TRBV15 and TRBJ2-3; a weak D match, TRBD2 (5 bases). Germline V gene data show CDR1 as LNHNV and CDR2 as YYDKDF (reference sequence). Trimming shortened V by 0 bases and J by 0 bases, and 16 bases separated the two germline ends. This CDR3 spans 18 amino acids. CDR3 sequence (DNA): TGTGCCACCAGCAGAGATAAGGCGAGCGGAGGAAGCACAGATACGCAGTATTTT. This sequence encodes CATSRDKASGGSTDTQYF. The variable domain in full, with the rest retrieved from reference TRBV15 and TRBJ2-3, is DAMVIQNPRYQVTQFGKPVTLSCSQTLNHNVMYWYQQKSSQAPKLLFHYYDKDFNNEADTPDNFQSRRPNTSFCFLDIRSPGLGDTAMYLCATSRDKASGGSTDTQYFGPGTRLTVL.

The chain has TRBV11-1 and TRBJ1-1; 7 nucleotides match TRBD1. CDR1 is SGHAT and CDR2 is FQDESV in the germline V gene (reference sequence). V lost 5 bases, J lost 4 bases, and 10 bases stayed unmatched. There are 15 residues in the CDR3. CDR3 residues: CASSRGTEVGTEAFF. CDR3 DNA: TGTGCCAGCAGCCGCGGGACAGAAGTGGGCACTGAAGCTTTCTTT.

As for this clone: No conserved phenylalanine or tryptophan ends this CDR3, so it is likely a read error. V is TRBV5-1 and J is TRBJ2-7, with D uncertain. Trimming removed 0 bases at V and 3 bases at J, with 13 bases between. The CDR3 is 15 residues long. CDR1 and CDR2 (germline): SGHRS, YFSETQ. The CDR3 DNA follows: TGCGCCAGCAGCTTGGACAGTCTTGACGTCTACGAGCAGTACCTC. As protein: CASSLDSLDVYEQYL.

The CDR3 sequence is CASSGTGYEQYF. CDR3 nucleotides: TGTGCCAGTTCCGGGACAGGCTACGAGCAGTACTTC. This sequence joins TRBV19 and TRBJ2-7; 8 nucleotides match TRBD1. This CDR3 spans 12 amino acids. The J segment lost 3 bases and the V segment lost 8 bases, leaving 3 bases of the junction unmatched. Germline CDR1 LNHDA, CDR2 SQIVND (reference sequence).